The 5 T cell receptor beta chains given below trace back to one sample, sequenced in a study of blood T cell repertoires in COVID-19. The method was immunoSEQ multiplex PCR; TCRdb's version includes in-frame clones alone and lacks a portion of them. Of a few hundred thousand clones in the sample, approximately 85% were seen once. Sample: peripheral blood. The receptors shown here come from a human donor with COVID-19, enrolled during active disease. The donor label of this sample is uncertain.

This chain uses TRBV5-6 with TRBJ2-7; D may be TRBD2 (5 bases). Germline CDR1 is SGHDT and CDR2 is YYEEEE. CDR3 size: 13 residues. Deletions cut 4 bases from V and 3 bases from J, with 11 bases between. The chain's CDR3 is CASSPGLIYEQYF. For the CDR3, the DNA is TGTGCCAGCAGCCCCGGACTTATCTACGAGCAGTACTTC.

The chain couples TRBV3-1 (or the pseudogene TRBV3-2) to TRBJ1-1; 10 bases align to TRBD1. The junction had 3 bases not matched to a gene; V was cut back by 1 base and J by 4 bases. Germline CDR1 LGHDT, CDR2 YNNKEL (reference sequence). The CDR3 has 15 amino acids. The CDR3 DNA sequence: TGTGCCAGCAGCCAAGGGGGGACAGGGGCCACTGAAGCTTTCTTT. It encodes CASSQGGTGATEAFF.

The chain couples TRBV4-1 to TRBJ1-1, with no clear D. Germline V gene sequence: CDR1 MGHRA, CDR2 YSYEKL. V was shortened by 1 base and J by 0 bases, with 12 bases between the two germline ends. The CDR3 loop spans 16 amino acids. The CDR3 region has the DNA TGCGCCAGCAGCCAAGTTCCAGGATTGATGAACACTGAAGCTTTCTTT. Its translation is CASSQVPGLMNTEAFF.

V gene TRBV28 combines with J gene TRBJ1-3, with D unresolved. Germline CDR1 reads MDHEN; CDR2 reads SYDVKM. The CDR3 extends over 15 amino acids. The V gene lost 3 bases and the J gene lost 0 bases, with 9 bases spanning the gap. The CDR3 region is CASSFQAHSGNTIYF. For the CDR3, the DNA is TGTGCCAGCAGTTTTCAGGCTCACTCTGGAAACACCATATATTTT.

The rearrangement uses TRBV7-2 and TRBJ1-1; a weak D match, TRBD1 (6 bases). There are 14 residues in the CDR3. The V gene lost 0 bases and the J gene lost 6 bases, with 11 bases spanning the gap. Per the germline V gene, CDR1 is SGHTA and CDR2 is FQGNSA. The CDR3 DNA reads TGTGCCAGCAGCTTAGCAGGGGGTATGGCTGAAGCTTTCTTT. Its protein product is CASSLAGGMAEAFF.